The clone carrying this TCR beta chain was seen ten or more times. The antigen remains undetermined. Library construction for TCR beta used iRepertoire HTBI primers and Arm-PCR of CDR3 regions. TCRdb re-called the multiplex PCR reads through MiXCR, storing one row per CDR3 protein. The table includes roughly 490,000 distinct CDR3 sequences, around a fifth detected once. Time point denoted: persistent/refractory GD, antithyroid drugs over 5 years with positive TRAb. PBMCs provided the RNA from which the TCR library was made. This sample was included in a study of regulatory T cells in long-lasting Graves disease. Study at large: Patients with persistent Graves' disease had over 5 years of antithyroid drugs and persistent TSH receptor antibodies.

Germline V CDR1 and CDR2: SGHAT, FQNNGV. Trimming removed 2 bases at V and 4 bases at J, with 8 bases between. This CDR3 comprises 13 residues. Regarding the study as a whole: Only peripheral blood was studied, not thyroid tissue. With persistent disease, TRBV28, TRBJ1-2 and TRBJ2-5 were the favored segments.

The material sequenced was peripheral blood mononuclear cells (PBMCs), taken when the disease was refractory, from a patient treated with antithyroid drugs. The chain is built from TRBV11-2 and TRBJ1-2; D remains ambiguous. The TCR sequence derives from a female donor with Graves disease. CDR3: CASSLMDGYGYTF. The CDR3 nucleotides are TGTGCCAGCAGCTTAATGGACGGCTATGGCTACACCTTC.